Below, 5 T cell receptor beta chains from the same sample are listed, as sequenced in a study of T cells in localized non-small cell lung cancer. This table comes from immunoSEQ multiplex PCR, and its TCRdb copy is limited to in-frame clones, with some not included. Of over 45,000 clones listed, roughly 77% are singletons. Source: peripheral blood, taken before any cancer treatment. Receptor source: a man aged 35 to 70 with stage I squamous cell lung carcinoma.

This chain links TRBV7-9 with TRBJ2-7; 7 nucleotides align to TRBD1. The CDR3 has 14 residues. J gave up 4 bases and V 2 bases, and 5 bases lay outside the gene matches. CDR1 is SEHNR and CDR2 is FQNEAQ in the germline V gene (reference sequence). CDR3 protein: CASSLSRGYYEQYF. DNA of the CDR3: TGTGCCAGCAGCTTAAGCAGGGGGTATTACGAGCAGTACTTC.

The rearrangement links TRBV9 to TRBJ1-4, with TRBD1 matching 9 bases. CDR1 is SGDLS, CDR2 YYNGEE, per germline. The trim removed 3 bases at V and 8 bases at J, leaving 8 bases unmatched. This CDR3 has 15 amino acids. In DNA, the CDR3 is TGTGCCAGCAGCGGCGGACAGGGGAAGGAAGAAAAACTGTTTTTT. This sequence encodes CASSGGQGKEEKLFF.

The gene calls are TRBV6-5 and TRBJ1-4, with 10 positions matching TRBD1. Germline CDR1 and CDR2: MNHEY and SVGAGI. The V gene end was trimmed by 7 bases and the J gene end by 8 bases; junction bases not matched to a gene: 10. The length of the CDR3 is 15 residues. The CDR3 reads CASTDRGLGWEKLFF. CDR3 in DNA: TGTGCCAGCACCGACAGGGGGCTAGGATGGGAAAAACTGTTTTTT.

The chain recombines TRBV6-1 with TRBJ2-5, with a tentative D call TRBD2 (7 bases). The CDR3 is 14 residues long. The ends were cut back, 6 bases at V and 2 bases at J, with 13 bases in the middle. Looked up from germline, CDR1 is MNHNS and CDR2 is SASEGT. The DNA for the CDR3 is TGTGCCAGCAGGGAGGGGGGGAAGCAAGAGACCCAGTACTTC. Protein product: CASREGGKQETQYF.

This sequence joins TRBV6-1 and TRBJ1-5, with D perhaps matching TRBD1 (5 bases). The CDR3 runs 14 residues. Germline CDR1 MNHNS, CDR2 SASEGT. The germline V and J ends were trimmed by 8 bases and 4 bases, with 15 bases remaining between them. CDR3 in amino acids: CASRARGLNQPQHF. The CDR3 DNA sequence: TGTGCCAGCCGAGCCCGGGGCCTAAATCAGCCCCAGCATTTT.